This T cell receptor beta chain originates from a study of cytomegalovirus exposure and HLA in healthy donors. Study findings and constraints: Most CMV-associated TCR beta chains appeared HLA-restricted in a later analysis.

Germline assignment: CDR1 SGDLS and CDR2 YYNGEE. CDR3 length: 14 residues. The J segment lost 5 bases and the V segment lost 4 bases, leaving 7 bases of the junction unmatched. This clone was recorded once. Its antigen is not identified. The PCR was carried out with 60 Vbeta primers and 13 Jbeta primers. Authors' data handling: A later analysis tallied 80 million to 100 million unique TCR beta chains, 8.5 million to 11 million of them shared. The repertoire was sequenced with immunoSEQ multiplex PCR; TCRdb's copy has only in-frame clones and lacks some. V and J calls and clone size are copied from that table; D and trimming were computed from the DNA. The sample has 85,000 to 100,000 clones, approximately 90% seen once.

The receptor was derived from a man aged 18 to 29 in good health and CMV-seronegative. Sequencing was carried out using PBMCs. The J gene is TRBJ2-5, the V gene TRBV9; 8 nucleotides line up with TRBD2. As DNA, the CDR3 is TGTGCCAGCAGCCCCCGGACTAGCTCCGAGACCCAGTACTTC. It is translated as CASSPRTSSETQYF. The full variable domain, completed using reference TRBV9 and TRBJ2-5, is DSGVTQTPKHLITATGQRVTLRCSPRSGDLSVYWYQQSLDQGLQFLIQYYNGEERAKGNILERFSAQQFPDLHSELNLSSLELGDSALYFCASSPRTSSETQYFGPGTRLLVL.